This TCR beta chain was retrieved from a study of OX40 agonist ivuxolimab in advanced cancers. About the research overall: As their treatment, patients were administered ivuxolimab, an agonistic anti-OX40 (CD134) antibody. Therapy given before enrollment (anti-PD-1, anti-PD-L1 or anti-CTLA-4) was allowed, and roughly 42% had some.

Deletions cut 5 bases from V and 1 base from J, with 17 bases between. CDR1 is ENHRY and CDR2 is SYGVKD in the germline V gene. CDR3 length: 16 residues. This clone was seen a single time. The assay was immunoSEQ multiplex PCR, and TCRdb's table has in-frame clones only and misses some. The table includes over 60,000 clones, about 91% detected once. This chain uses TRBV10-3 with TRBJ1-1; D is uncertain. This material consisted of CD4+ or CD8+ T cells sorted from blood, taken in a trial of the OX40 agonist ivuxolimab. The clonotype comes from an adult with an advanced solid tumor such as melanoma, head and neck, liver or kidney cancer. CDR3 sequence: CAISQVKGKGNTEAFF. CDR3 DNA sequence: TGTGCCATCAGTCAAGTTAAAGGGAAGGGGAACACTGAAGCTTTCTTT.